This T cell receptor (beta chain) was sequenced for a study of response to subunit inactivated influenza vaccine. TCRdb redid the calling of the RT-PCR reads with MiXCR, one entry per CDR3 protein. The sample consists of almost 250,000 distinct CDR3 sequences, 10% to 15% of them appearing once. The study, taken as a whole, reports: That few new T cells are recruited by each seasonal influenza vaccination was the authors' suggestion.

The V end was cut by 2 bases, the J end by 5 bases, with 15 bases between. Germline V gene data show CDR1 as MNHNS and CDR2 as SASEGT. The CDR3 extends over 15 amino acids. About this clonotype itself: Its antigen is unknown.

The material was non-naive T cells sorted from PBMCs, obtained around 15 days before vaccination. The TCR was taken from a man aged 45 to 65 who received an inactivated influenza vaccine. The chain carries TRBV6-1 and TRBJ2-5; tentatively, D is TRBD1 or TRBD2 (5 bases each). The CDR3, as DNA: TGTGCCAGCAGTGAAAACTGGGGCTGGGGGGAGACCCAGTACTTC. This translates into CASSENWGWGETQYF.